These 21 T cell receptor beta chains share one sample of origin, sequenced in a study of neurological immune-mediated disorders. MiXCR, applied by TCRdb to the 5' RACE reads, yields one record per CDR3 protein. The sample includes roughly 50,000 distinct CDR3 sequences, around 4% of them seen just once. Sequenced material: PBMCs. These receptors all stem from a woman in her sixties or seventies with multiple sclerosis.

In regard to this clonotype: The CDR3 end shows no conserved phenylalanine or tryptophan, and so a read error is likely. The rearrangement links TRBV5-1 to TRBJ1-1; D might be TRBD1 (5 bases). V was clipped by 7 bases and J by 6 bases, with 16 bases between them. The CDR3 extends over 13 amino acids. CDR1 is SGHRS and CDR2 is YFSETQ in the germline V gene. CDR3 region: CASSISGRAEAFI. DNA of the CDR3: TGCGCCAGCTCCATCTCGGGGCGGGCTGAAGCTTTCATT.

This clonotype was seen more than once but under ten times. The V and J genes are TRBV7-6 and TRBJ2-5; a possible D gene is TRBD2 (6 bases). Deletions cut 3 bases from V and 1 base from J, with 12 bases between. The CDR3 loop spans 15 amino acids. Germline CDR1 is SGHVS and CDR2 is FNYEAQ. The CDR3 DNA follows: TGTGCCAGCAGCTTGGGCGGGGTGTTCCAAGAGACCCAGTACTTC. It specifies CASSLGGVFQETQYF.

This clonotype has only a few counts. The V call is TRBV3-1, the J call TRBJ2-5, with a tentative D call TRBD1 (6 bases). V was cut by 1 base and J by 4 bases, with 10 bases left in between. The CDR3 is made up of 14 amino acids. CDR1 LGHDT and CDR2 YNNKEL come from the germline V gene (reference sequence). The CDR3 bases are TGTGCCAGCAGCCAAGGGACAGTTTCAGAGACCCAGTACTTC. It translates to CASSQGTVSETQYF.

The chain uses TRBV21-1 and TRBJ2-3; the table's D call, TRBD2, was not checked against the DNA. TRBV21-1 is noted as a pseudogene. The CDR3 runs to 16 residues. CDR3: CASSKAGGSNTDTQYF. As DNA, the CDR3 is TGTGCCAGCAGCAAAGCCGGCGGGAGCAACACAGATACGCAGTATTTT.

The chain carries TRBV10-3 and TRBJ2-2; maybe TRBD1 (6 bases). The germline V and J ends were trimmed by 6 bases and 1 base, with 15 bases remaining between them. CDR1 ENHRY and CDR2 SYGVKD come from the germline V gene. The CDR3 totals 16 residues. In nucleotides, the CDR3 is TGTGCCATCAGGGCCGGGTTGGGACAGAACACCGGGGAGCTGTTTTTT. It encodes CAIRAGLGQNTGELFF.

This clonotype was counted between two and nine times. The chain links TRBV20-1 to TRBJ2-2; D not resolved. CDR1 DFQATT and CDR2 SNEGSKA come from the germline V gene (reference sequence). The CDR3 is 12 residues long. Trimming pared 1 base from V and 5 bases from J, leaving 5 bases between. The CDR3 DNA sequence: TGCAGTGCTAGAGGGGATACCGGGGAGCTGTTTTTT. It specifies CSARGDTGELFF.

The chain employs TRBV18 and TRBJ1-2; D gene uncertain. The CDR3 runs to 12 residues. The ends were cut back, 1 base at V and 6 bases at J, with 6 bases in the middle. CDR1 is KGHSH, CDR2 LQKENI, per germline. Here the CDR3 reads CASSPRENGYTF. The CDR3 DNA follows: TGTGCCAGCTCACCACGGGAGAATGGCTACACCTTC.

The CDR3 region is CASGPVAGARADTQYF. CDR3 DNA sequence: TGTGCCAGCGGACCCGTAGCGGGGGCCCGGGCAGATACGCAGTATTTT. The chain is built from TRBV6-5 and TRBJ2-3, with TRBD2 matching over 9 bases. V was pared by 8 bases and J by 4 bases, with 13 bases of the junction left unmatched. This CDR3 comprises 16 residues. Per the germline V gene, CDR1 is MNHEY and CDR2 is SVGAGI.

This clonotype appeared many times. The CDR3 sequence: CASSQGRHNQPQHF. DNA for the CDR3: TGCGCCAGCAGCCAAGGACGGCACAATCAGCCCCAGCATTTT. The rearrangement joins TRBV4-1 to TRBJ1-5, with D unresolved. V shed 1 base and J shed 3 bases, with 7 bases lying between them. The CDR3 spans 14 residues. CDR1 MGHRA and CDR2 YSYEKL come from the germline V gene.

This clonotype was counted once. Possible read error: a much larger clone is one base away. The CDR3 end shows no conserved phenylalanine or tryptophan, and so a read error is likely. This chain connects TRBV3-1 to TRBJ1-1; D possibly corresponds to TRBD1 (6 bases). Germline lookup yields CDR1 LGHDT and CDR2 YNNKEL (reference sequence). This CDR3 has 15 residues. The V gene lost 1 base and the J gene lost 8 bases, with 17 bases spanning the gap. CDR3 coding DNA: TGTGCCAGCAGCCAAGGTTTACAGGGCGAATACGAAGCTTTCATT. This translates into CASSQGLQGEYEAFI.

This chain links TRBV9 with TRBJ1-1; D gene uncertain. This CDR3 region has 14 residues. Germline V lookup: CDR1 SGDLS, CDR2 YYNGEE. The germline V and J ends were trimmed by 0 bases and 2 bases, with 8 bases remaining between them. CDR3 amino acids: CASSVVAGNTEAFF. The CDR3 DNA sequence: TGTGCCAGCAGCGTAGTGGCGGGAAACACTGAAGCTTTCTTT.

This clonotype was recorded many times. V gene TRBV9 combines with J gene TRBJ1-5, with D uncertain. Trimming removed 0 bases at V and 4 bases at J, with 8 bases between. The germline V gene encodes CDR1 SGDLS and CDR2 YYNGEE. The CDR3 is 14 amino acids. CDR3: CASSVGQGNQPQHF. For the CDR3, the DNA is TGTGCCAGCAGCGTAGGGCAAGGAAATCAGCCCCAGCATTTT.

In its sample, this clonotype was seen once. The V and J genes are TRBV5-1 and TRBJ2-1; perhaps TRBD1 as D (6 bases). The V end was cut by 4 bases, the J end by 4 bases, with 12 bases between. The CDR3 sequence is 14 residues long. Germline assignment: CDR1 SGHRS and CDR2 YFSETQ. For the CDR3, the DNA is TGCGCCAGCAGCATCGGACAGCTATACAATGAGCAGTTCTTC. Translated: CASSIGQLYNEQFF.

This clonotype was observed a few times. The rearrangement joins TRBV29-1 to TRBJ1-3; D call uncertain. Trimming took off 7 bases at V and 8 bases at J, with 15 bases between the two ends. Germline CDR1 and CDR2: SQVTM and ANQGSEA. This CDR3 is 12 amino acids long. The CDR3 here is CSAETAPDTIYF. DNA for the CDR3: TGCAGCGCCGAGACCGCCCCTGACACCATATATTTT.

The chain employs TRBV10-3 and TRBJ2-5; 7 bases agree with TRBD2. Per the germline V gene, CDR1 is ENHRY and CDR2 is SYGVKD. V trimming: 0 bases; J trimming: 4 bases; junction bases outside the gene matches: 8. The CDR3 has 16 amino acids. The CDR3 region is CAISESLAGAIETQYF. CDR3 sequence (DNA): TGTGCCATCAGTGAGTCGTTAGCGGGTGCGATAGAGACCCAGTACTTC.

In this sample, this clonotype turned up many times. The chain joins TRBV3-1 to TRBJ1-2, with D possibly being TRBD1 (5 bases). Trimming took 2 bases from V and 8 from J, leaving 15 bases between them. The CDR3 length is 14 residues. Looked up from germline, CDR1 is LGHDT and CDR2 is YNNKEL (reference sequence). CDR3 DNA sequence: TGTGCCAGCAGCCAAAGTGGCAGGGCGGGCGGCTACACCTTC. Translation: CASSQSGRAGGYTF.

Many counts were recorded for this clonotype. The rearrangement joins TRBV4-1 to TRBJ1-5; 7 nucleotides align to TRBD1. CDR3 size: 17 residues. The germline V gene has CDR1 MGHRA and CDR2 YSYEKL. J lost 6 bases, V lost 4 bases, and 15 bases had no gene match. The CDR3 DNA is TGCGCCAGCAGCCCTCTCTATCTTTTGGACAGGATTCAGCCCCAGCATTTT. It specifies CASSPLYLLDRIQPQHF.

This clonotype has just a few counts. The V and J genes are TRBV2 and TRBJ2-1; 10 bases map to TRBD2. Per the germline V gene, CDR1 is SNHLY and CDR2 is FYNNEI. The CDR3 totals 15 residues. V lost 8 bases, J lost 2 bases, and 6 bases stayed unmatched. The CDR3 DNA sequence: TGTGCCAGCCTAACTAGCGGGGAAACCTACAATGAGCAGTTCTTC. Amino acids: CASLTSGETYNEQFF.

Ten or more counts support this clonotype. The CDR3 reads CASSIGVGYGYTF. Written as DNA, the CDR3 is TGTGCCAGCAGCATAGGGGTCGGCTATGGCTACACCTTC. The chain is built from TRBV7-2 and TRBJ1-2, with D possibly matching TRBD1 (5 bases). Trimming took off 5 bases at V and 4 bases at J, with 11 bases between the two ends. Germline-derived CDR1 and CDR2 are SGHTA and FQGNSA. The CDR3 has 13 residues.

Ten or more counts support this clonotype. This chain uses TRBV10-3 with TRBJ2-3, with 9 bases fitting TRBD1. Per the germline V gene, CDR1 is ENHRY and CDR2 is SYGVKD. There are 16 residues in the CDR3. After removal of 7 bases from V and 4 bases from J, the junction contained 12 bases not matched to a gene. CDR3 in amino acids: CAITDTGTGFPDTQYF. The CDR3 DNA sequence: TGTGCCATCACCGATACCGGGACAGGGTTTCCAGATACGCAGTATTTT.

The rearrangement links TRBV5-6 to TRBJ2-7; a possible D gene is TRBD2 (5 bases). The CDR3 totals 14 residues. The V end was cut by 0 bases, the J end by 4 bases, with 11 bases between. Looked up from germline, CDR1 is SGHDT and CDR2 is YYEEEE. The CDR3 region has the DNA TGTGCCAGCAGCTTGGGGACGGCGGGTTACGAGCAGTACTTC. Its protein is CASSLGTAGYEQYF.